This TCR beta chain comes out of a study of shared clonotypes between healthy human individuals. Germline V gives CDR1 SGHVS, CDR2 FQNEAQ. V was shortened by 4 bases and J by 1 base, with 10 bases between the two germline ends. CDR3 length: 14 amino acids. The table came from immunoSEQ multiplex PCR; TCRdb's copy has only in-frame clones and leaves some out. The sample shows about 1.1 million clones, roughly 74% of them seen only once. The sample consisted of memory CD4+ T cells from PBMCs. Subset reported: CD45RA-negative fraction. This TCR was recovered from a man aged 18 to 35 in good health. Some clones in this sample may be carry-over from other donors' samples. The J gene is TRBJ2-5, the V gene TRBV7-8; a possible D gene is TRBD2 (6 bases). This chain's CDR3 is CASSSRGIQETQYF. In nucleotides, the CDR3 is TGTGCCAGCAGCTCGCGGGGAATCCAAGAGACCCAGTACTTC.